The 23 T cell receptor beta chains below all came from one sample that was sequenced in a study of T cell responses to AZD1222 COVID-19 vaccine. Clones were read by immunoSEQ multiplex PCR, and TCRdb kept only the in-frame ones, dropping some. Here the sample spans tens of thousands of clones, roughly 86% being singletons. The sequencing used peripheral blood, collected 28 days after the second AZD1222 dose. These receptors originate from an adult who received the AZD1222 COVID-19 vaccine.

This clone was found once. This chain connects TRBV2 to TRBJ2-6; D is unresolved. Germline V CDR1 and CDR2: SNHLY, FYNNEI. V dropped 0 bases and J dropped 0 bases, with 9 bases sitting between them. The CDR3 sequence is 17 residues long. The CDR3 DNA reads TGTGCCAGCAGTGAAGCGCCTGGCGGCTCTGGGGCCAACGTCCTGACTTTC. It translates to CASSEAPGGSGANVLTF.

V usage is TRBV21-1 and J usage is TRBJ2-3; the table's D call TRBD2 went unverified against the DNA. TRBV21-1 is described as a pseudogene. The length of the CDR3 is 17 residues. CDR3 in amino acids: CASSKALLAQSLNTQYF. DNA of the CDR3: TGTGCCAGCAGCAAAGCTTTACTAGCCCAATCACTTAATACGCAGTATTTT.

The chain is built from TRBV28 and TRBJ2-3, with D possibly TRBD2 on 6 matching bases. Trimming took 10 bases from V and 15 from J, leaving 23 bases between them. This CDR3 spans 12 amino acids. Germline V gene data show CDR1 as MDHEN and CDR2 as SYDVKM. The CDR3 here is CATRVSRGPAYF. The CDR3 DNA follows: TGTGCCACCCGGGTCTCGCGGGGACCTGCATATTTT.

This chain uses TRBV6-1 with TRBJ1-1; D might be TRBD1 (5 bases). CDR1 is MNHNS, CDR2 SASEGT, per germline. Trimming took 0 bases from V and 4 from J, leaving 12 bases between them. The CDR3 is made up of 15 amino acids. CDR3 sequence reads: CASSEARRRGTEAFF. The CDR3 coding sequence is TGTGCCAGCAGTGAAGCGAGAAGAAGGGGCACTGAAGCTTTCTTT.

This chain links TRBV19 with TRBJ2-5; D ambiguous. CDR3 length: 15 amino acids. Trimming removed 1 base from V and 2 bases from J, with 11 bases in between. Looked up from germline, CDR1 is LNHDA and CDR2 is SQIVND (reference sequence). CDR3 bases: TGTGCCAGTAGTATAGGGTGGGGATCGCAAGAGACCCAGTACTTC. It is translated as CASSIGWGSQETQYF.

V usage is TRBV11-2 and J usage is TRBJ2-7; the D gene is possibly TRBD1 (5 bases). From germline, CDR1 is SGHAT and CDR2 FQNNGV. The V and J ends lost 0 bases and 2 bases respectively, with 11 bases between them. This CDR3 contains 15 residues. The CDR3 loop reads CASSLEGWGPYEQYF. The CDR3 nucleotides read TGTGCCAGCAGCTTAGAGGGCTGGGGCCCCTACGAGCAGTACTTC.

The rearrangement uses TRBV28 and TRBJ2-7; D is possibly TRBD1 (6 bases). This CDR3 contains 14 residues. Germline loops: CDR1 MDHEN, CDR2 SYDVKM. The V end was cut by 4 bases, the J end by 3 bases, with 13 bases between. The CDR3, as DNA: TGTGCCAGCAGTTCCCGGACAGCCCGCTACGAGCAGTACTTC. Its translation is CASSSRTARYEQYF.

The genes are TRBV5-1 and TRBJ2-4; D uncertain. Germline CDR1 is SGHRS and CDR2 is YFSETQ. V lost 1 base to trimming and J lost 3 bases, with 11 bases between them. The CDR3 spans 15 residues. The CDR3 region is CASSLPDSSKNIQYF. As DNA, the CDR3 is TGCGCCAGCAGCTTGCCAGATAGCAGCAAAAACATTCAGTACTTC.

The DNA of the CDR3 is TGTGCCAGCAGCCAACAAACCACTGAAGCTTTCTTT. Amino acids: CASSQQTTEAFF. This rearrangement joins TRBV14 to TRBJ1-1; D not resolved. Germline values: CDR1 SGHDN, CDR2 FVKESK. Trimming removed 2 bases from V and 4 bases from J, with 5 bases in between. The length of the CDR3 is 12 residues.

The chain employs TRBV25-1 and TRBJ1-2, with D possibly matching TRBD1 (6 bases). The V end was cut by 2 bases, the J end by 4 bases, with 14 bases between. The germline V gene encodes CDR1 MGHDK and CDR2 SYGVNS. This CDR3 has 15 amino acids. The CDR3, as DNA: TGTGCCAGCAGTGAACCGGGGGCCCACGGCTATGGCTACACCTTC. It codes for CASSEPGAHGYGYTF.

V gene TRBV4-1 combines with J gene TRBJ2-5; 14 bases align to TRBD2. This CDR3 has 15 amino acids. Germline CDR1 and CDR2: MGHRA and YSYEKL. V lost 1 base and J lost 5; bases outside the gene matches: 0. The DNA for the CDR3 is TGCGCCAGCAGCCAAGGGACTAGCGGGAGGGAGACCCAGTACTTC. It codes for CASSQGTSGRETQYF.

On this clone itself: A junction end diverges from the germline sequence, so it may reflect a read error. The chain employs TRBV15 and TRBJ1-1; D not certain. This CDR3 comprises 13 residues. Germline V lookup: CDR1 LNHNV, CDR2 YYDKDF (reference sequence). The CDR3 DNA sequence: TGTGCCACCAGCAGAGATGGGGTCGGCGGCTCCGAATTT. Translating gives CATSRDGVGGSEF.

CDR3 protein: CASKIPTSGSNTGELFF. DNA for the CDR3: TGTGCCAGCAAAATCCCGACTAGCGGCTCGAACACCGGGGAGCTGTTTTTT. The V and J genes are TRBV28 and TRBJ2-2; 9 nucleotides line up with TRBD2. CDR3 length equals 17 residues. After removal of 7 bases from V and 0 bases from J, the junction contained 9 bases not matched to a gene. Per germline, CDR1 MDHEN and CDR2 SYDVKM.

The V and J genes are TRBV10-3 and TRBJ2-5; TRBD1 aligns across 8 bases. V lost 4 bases and J lost 1; bases outside the gene matches: 2. The CDR3 runs 14 residues. CDR1 is ENHRY and CDR2 is SYGVKD in the germline V gene. CDR3 in DNA: TGTGCCATCAGTGGAGGACAGGGCCAAGAGACCCAGTACTTC. Protein: CAISGGQGQETQYF.

The chain carries TRBV5-4 and TRBJ2-5; D is ambiguous. The CDR3 is made up of 14 amino acids. The V end lost 0 bases, the J end lost 2 bases, and 8 bases lay between the germline ends. Germline V gene sequence: CDR1 SGHNT, CDR2 YYREEE (reference sequence). The CDR3 nucleotides are TGTGCCAGCAGCTTGGGGCTGGCTCAAGAGACCCAGTACTTC. Protein product: CASSLGLAQETQYF.

The rearrangement links TRBV6-5 to TRBJ1-3; a possible D gene is TRBD1 (5 bases). V was trimmed by 6 bases and J by 6 bases, leaving 15 bases between them. The CDR3 contains 14 residues. From germline, CDR1 is MNHEY and CDR2 SVGAGI. The CDR3 region has the DNA TGTGCCAGCAGCTATCAGGGAGGCGAAAACACCATATATTTT. This codes for CASSYQGGENTIYF.

The chain combines TRBV7-9 with TRBJ2-7; D not resolved. The germline V gene has CDR1 SEHNR and CDR2 FQNEAQ (reference sequence). This CDR3 has 14 residues. V was shortened by 5 bases and J by 2 bases, with 13 bases between the two germline ends. CDR3 sequence reads: CASSQAEGTYEQYF. The CDR3 DNA follows: TGTGCCAGCAGCCAGGCGGAAGGAACCTACGAGCAGTACTTC.

The chain employs TRBV18 and TRBJ2-7, with D unclear. From germline, CDR1 is KGHSH and CDR2 LQKENI. V was trimmed by 3 bases and J by 3 bases, leaving 6 bases between them. The CDR3 totals 12 residues. The CDR3 DNA sequence: TGTGCCAGCTCACCTGGGCGCTACGAGCAGTACTTC. As protein: CASSPGRYEQYF.

The chain couples TRBV28 to TRBJ2-2, with unresolved D. The CDR3 runs to 16 residues. Germline V gene sequence: CDR1 MDHEN, CDR2 SYDVKM. The V end lost 6 bases, the J end lost 2 bases, and 16 bases lay between the germline ends. CDR3 DNA sequence: TGTGCCAGCAGCGGACCCAGACCCACTAACACCGGGGAGCTGTTTTTT. Translated, it gives CASSGPRPTNTGELFF.

V is TRBV7-9 and J is TRBJ2-2; 9 bases map to TRBD1. The CDR3 spans 17 residues. Unmatched junction bases numbered 11, after V lost 3 bases and J lost 6 bases. The V gene's germline CDR1 is SEHNR and CDR2 FQNEAQ (reference sequence). The CDR3 nucleotides are TGTGCCAGCAGCTTCTTCCCCCGGGACAGGGATTCCGGGGAGCTGTTTTTT. Translating gives CASSFFPRDRDSGELFF.

This clone was seen a single time. This chain joins TRBV12-5 and TRBJ2-3; no definite D call. Germline V gene lookup returns CDR1 LGHNT and CDR2 FRNRAP. This CDR3 comprises 16 residues. The V end was cut by 9 bases, the J end by 7 bases, with 26 bases between. The CDR3, as DNA: TGTGCTAGCTCAGGAAGGATCGGGCCCGACCCAAATACGCAGTATTTT. Protein: CASSGRIGPDPNTQYF.

This chain connects TRBV7-2 to TRBJ2-1, with 7 positions matching TRBD2. Germline trimming cut 0 bases from V and 4 bases from J; bases unmatched to any gene: 12. Germline V CDR1 and CDR2: SGHTA, FQGNSA. The CDR3 sequence is 18 residues long. CDR3 nucleotide sequence: TGTGCCAGCAGCTTAGCGCGGGGCGGGAGAGGGTTTTACAATGAGCAGTTCTTC. It codes for CASSLARGGRGFYNEQFF.

The gene calls are TRBV6-5 and TRBJ2-3; 7 nucleotides agree with TRBD1. The CDR3 has 15 residues. CDR1 is MNHEY, CDR2 SVGAGI, per germline. The V segment lost 7 bases and the J segment 2 bases; nucleotides outside the gene matches: 9. The CDR3 loop reads CASMMTGTFTDTQYF. For the CDR3, the DNA is TGTGCCAGCATGATGACAGGGACGTTCACAGATACGCAGTATTTT.